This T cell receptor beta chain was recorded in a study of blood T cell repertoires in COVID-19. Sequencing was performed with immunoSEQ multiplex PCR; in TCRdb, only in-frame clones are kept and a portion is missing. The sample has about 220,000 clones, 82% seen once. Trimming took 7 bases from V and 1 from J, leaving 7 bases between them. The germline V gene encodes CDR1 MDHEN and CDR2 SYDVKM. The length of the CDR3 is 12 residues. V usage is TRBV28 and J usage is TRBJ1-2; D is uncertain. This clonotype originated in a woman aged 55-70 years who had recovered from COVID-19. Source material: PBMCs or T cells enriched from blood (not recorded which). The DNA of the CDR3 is TGTGCCAGCAATTACGGTAACTATGGCTACACCTTC. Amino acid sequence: CASNYGNYGYTF.